This T cell receptor beta chain was recovered during a study of cytomegalovirus exposure and HLA in healthy donors. Measured with immunoSEQ multiplex PCR; TCRdb has only the in-frame clones, and not every one. The data show about 260,000 clones, with less than 95% seen just once and under 4% held by the top ten. V was clipped by 4 bases and J by 4 bases, with 10 bases between them. The germline gives CDR1 MNHEY, CDR2 SMNVEV (reference sequence). This CDR3 spans 13 amino acids. The material sequenced was PBMCs. The chain recombines TRBV27 with TRBJ2-5, with D perhaps matching TRBD2 (6 bases). The sequence derives from a woman between 25 and 40 years old in good health and CMV-seronegative. The CDR3 DNA reads TGTGCCAGCAGTTACCAAGCGGGAGAGACCCAGTACTTC. Encoded protein: CASSYQAGETQYF.